This TCR beta chain was recovered during a study of T cells in tuberculosis. Produced via immunoSEQ multiplex PCR; TCRdb's table is partial and in-frame only. The sample lists 30,000 to 40,000 clones, more than 85% occurring once. The time point here: new active TB diagnosis, blood taken before or within 7 days of starting treatment. Each clinical donor contributed on average around 100,000 T cells from unsorted cryopreserved PBMC. Trimming removed 4 bases from V and 7 bases from J, with 14 bases in between. The CDR3 has 13 residues. Per the germline V gene, CDR1 is MNHNS and CDR2 is SASEGT. The material sequenced was PBMCs, taken at tuberculosis diagnosis. The TCR comes from an adult with tuberculosis. The chain has TRBV6-1 and TRBJ2-7; possible D gene TRBD2, 5 bases. The CDR3 sequence is CASSVSGFEEQYF. CDR3 DNA sequence: TGTGCCAGCAGTGTTTCGGGGTTCGAGGAGCAGTACTTC.